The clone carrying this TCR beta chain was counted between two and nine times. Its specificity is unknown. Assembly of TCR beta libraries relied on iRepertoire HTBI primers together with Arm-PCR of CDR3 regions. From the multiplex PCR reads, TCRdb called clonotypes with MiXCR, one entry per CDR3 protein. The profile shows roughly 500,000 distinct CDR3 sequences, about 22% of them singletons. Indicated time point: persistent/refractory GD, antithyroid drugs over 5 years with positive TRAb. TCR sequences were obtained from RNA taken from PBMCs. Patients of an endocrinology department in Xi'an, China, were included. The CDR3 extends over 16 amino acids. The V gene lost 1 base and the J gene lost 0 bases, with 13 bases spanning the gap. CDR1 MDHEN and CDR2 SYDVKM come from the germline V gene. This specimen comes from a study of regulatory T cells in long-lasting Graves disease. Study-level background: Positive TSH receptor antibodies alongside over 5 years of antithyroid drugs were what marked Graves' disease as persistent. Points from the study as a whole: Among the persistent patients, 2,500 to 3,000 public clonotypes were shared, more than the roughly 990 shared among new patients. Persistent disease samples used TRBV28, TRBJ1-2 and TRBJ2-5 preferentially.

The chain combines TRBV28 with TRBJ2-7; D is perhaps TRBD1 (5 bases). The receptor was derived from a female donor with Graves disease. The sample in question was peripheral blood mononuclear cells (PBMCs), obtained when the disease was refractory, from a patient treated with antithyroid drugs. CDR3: CASSLLVWGSSYEQYF. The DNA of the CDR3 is TGTGCCAGCAGTTTATTGGTTTGGGGCAGCTCCTACGAGCAGTACTTC.